The rows below give T cell receptor beta chains drawn from one sample of a study of a mutant IDH1 vaccine in newly diagnosed glioma. The assay was immunoSEQ multiplex PCR, and TCRdb's table has in-frame clones only and misses some. This sample has around 39,000 clones, with 84% found just once. These receptors have no known antigen. This material consisted of PBMCs, taken from a glioma patient whose treatment included an IDH1 peptide vaccine. The origin of the receptors is a woman younger than 35 with glioma. Some clones in this sample may be carry-over from other donors' samples. Each CDR3 is given with its conserved first and last residue. Each record gives: D gene, clone size, J gene, V gene, CDR3 protein, CDR3 DNA. The D gene is left open where the match is weak. Clone size is not always given. Where it is, it says once, few, many or a class for expanded clones.

d_call: TRBD1; clone_size: -; j_call: TRBJ1-2; v_call: TRBV23-1; cdr3_aa: CASSQSGTGGRNYGYTF; cdr3_nt: TGCGCCAGCAGTCAATCGGGGACAGGGGGACGCAACTATGGCTACACCTTC
d_call: -; clone_size: -; j_call: TRBJ1-2; v_call: TRBV19; cdr3_aa: CASSIDWGSYGYTF; cdr3_nt: TGTGCCAGTAGTATAGATTGGGGTAGCTATGGCTACACCTTC
d_call: TRBD1; clone_size: once; j_call: TRBJ2-5; v_call: TRBV25-1; cdr3_aa: CASSDPDREETQYF; cdr3_nt: TGTGCCAGCAGTGACCCGGACAGGGAAGAGACCCAGTACTTC
d_call: TRBD2; clone_size: -; j_call: TRBJ2-3; v_call: TRBV19; cdr3_aa: CASSQETSGSTDTQYF; cdr3_nt: TGTGCCAGTAGTCAAGAGACTAGCGGGAGCACAGATACGCAGTATTTT
d_call: -; clone_size: -; j_call: TRBJ2-7; v_call: TRBV4-2; cdr3_aa: CASSQDRGSYEQYF; cdr3_nt: TGTGCCAGCAGCCAAGATAGAGGATCTTACGAGCAGTACTTC
d_call: TRBD1; clone_size: once; j_call: TRBJ1-5; v_call: TRBV27; cdr3_aa: CASSEQGKWQPQHF; cdr3_nt: TGTGCCAGCAGTGAACAGGGGAAGTGGCAGCCCCAGCATTTT
d_call: TRBD1; clone_size: -; j_call: TRBJ2-3; v_call: TRBV9; cdr3_aa: CASSVEGANTDTQYF; cdr3_nt: TGTGCCAGCAGCGTAGAGGGGGCAAATACAGATACGCAGTATTTT
d_call: TRBD2; clone_size: -; j_call: TRBJ2-7; v_call: TRBV9; cdr3_aa: CASSESGRRYEQYF; cdr3_nt: TGTGCCAGCAGCGAGAGCGGGAGACGGTACGAGCAGTACTTC
d_call: TRBD1; clone_size: -; j_call: TRBJ2-7; v_call: TRBV19; cdr3_aa: CASSISTLTGQTPGGSYEQYF; cdr3_nt: TGTGCCAGTAGTATATCGACACTTACGGGACAGACTCCTGGGGGCTCCTACGAGCAGTACTTC
d_call: -; clone_size: few; j_call: TRBJ2-3; v_call: TRBV19; cdr3_aa: CASSNQGGGEGDTQYF; cdr3_nt: TGTGCCAGTAGTAATCAGGGAGGGGGTGAGGGAGATACGCAGTATTTT
d_call: -; clone_size: -; j_call: TRBJ2-5; v_call: TRBV13; cdr3_aa: CASSLKAHQETQYF; cdr3_nt: TGTGCCAGCAGCTTGAAGGCACACCAAGAGACCCAGTACTTC
d_call: TRBD1; clone_size: -; j_call: TRBJ2-7; v_call: TRBV15; cdr3_aa: CATSRSNRGGHEQYF; cdr3_nt: TGTGCCACCAGCAGATCAAACAGGGGTGGACACGAGCAGTACTTC
d_call: -; clone_size: -; j_call: TRBJ1-3; v_call: TRBV5-1; cdr3_aa: CASSLRSAPSSGNTIYF; cdr3_nt: TGCGCCAGCAGCTTGAGGTCAGCTCCTAGCTCTGGAAACACCATATATTTT
d_call: -; clone_size: -; j_call: TRBJ1-4; v_call: TRBV9; cdr3_aa: CASSVSSENEKLFF; cdr3_nt: TGTGCCAGCAGCGTATCTTCGGAGAATGAAAAACTGTTTTTT
d_call: TRBD1; clone_size: -; j_call: TRBJ1-2; v_call: TRBV7-6; cdr3_aa: CASSPQGALLYGYTF; cdr3_nt: TGTGCCAGCAGCCCACAGGGGGCACTTCTCTATGGCTACACCTTC
d_call: -; clone_size: -; j_call: TRBJ2-5; v_call: TRBV11-2; cdr3_aa: CASSRIPSPASPQAQYF; cdr3_nt: TGTGCCAGCAGCCGGATCCCATCTCCGGCTTCCCCCCAGGCCCAGTACTTC
d_call: TRBD1; clone_size: once; j_call: TRBJ1-2; v_call: TRBV5-6; cdr3_aa: CASSLGGRGLANYGYTF; cdr3_nt: TGTGCCAGCAGCTTGGGGGGCAGGGGGCTTGCTAACTATGGCTACACCTTC
d_call: TRBD1; clone_size: -; j_call: TRBJ2-5; v_call: TRBV10-3; cdr3_aa: CAISDLGQEQYF; cdr3_nt: TGTGCCATCAGTGACCTTGGACAGGAGCAGTACTTC
d_call: -; clone_size: -; j_call: TRBJ1-1; v_call: TRBV7-3; cdr3_aa: CASSLISNTEAFF; cdr3_nt: TGTGCCAGCAGCTTAATCTCAAACACTGAAGCTTTCTTT
d_call: TRBD2; clone_size: -; j_call: TRBJ2-3; v_call: TRBV13; cdr3_aa: CASSSAGLIDTQYF; cdr3_nt: TGTGCCAGCAGCTCAGCGGGACTCATAGATACGCAGTATTTT
d_call: TRBD1; clone_size: -; j_call: TRBJ1-5; v_call: TRBV4-1; cdr3_aa: CASSQAEGAGQPQHF; cdr3_nt: TGCGCCAGCAGCCAAGCGGAGGGGGCAGGACAGCCCCAGCATTTT
d_call: -; clone_size: -; j_call: TRBJ2-7; v_call: TRBV6-1; cdr3_aa: CASSEAQHVGYEQYF; cdr3_nt: TGTGCCAGCAGTGAAGCGCAACATGTGGGATACGAGCAGTACTTC
d_call: TRBD1; clone_size: -; j_call: TRBJ2-3; v_call: TRBV10-3; cdr3_aa: CAIAQGAKDTQYF; cdr3_nt: TGTGCCATCGCACAGGGGGCTAAAGATACGCAGTATTTT
d_call: TRBD1; clone_size: -; j_call: TRBJ2-1; v_call: TRBV10-1; cdr3_aa: CASSRAGGHNEQFF; cdr3_nt: TGCGCCAGCAGTAGGGCAGGGGGCCACAATGAGCAGTTCTTC
d_call: TRBD1; clone_size: -; j_call: TRBJ1-1; v_call: TRBV6-5; cdr3_aa: CASSGQGVTEAFF; cdr3_nt: TGTGCCAGCAGTGGACAGGGGGTCACTGAAGCTTTCTTT
d_call: TRBD2; clone_size: -; j_call: TRBJ2-5; v_call: TRBV5-1; cdr3_aa: CASSLGLAGQETQYF; cdr3_nt: TGCGCCAGCAGCTTGGGGCTAGCGGGGCAAGAGACCCAGTACTTC
d_call: -; clone_size: -; j_call: TRBJ1-3; v_call: TRBV7-9; cdr3_aa: CASSLGEASGNTIYF; cdr3_nt: TGTGCCAGCAGCTTAGGGGAGGCCTCCGGAAACACCATATATTTT
d_call: -; clone_size: -; j_call: TRBJ2-1; v_call: TRBV29-1; cdr3_aa: CSVGLRGFYNEQFF; cdr3_nt: TGCAGCGTTGGCTTAAGGGGATTCTACAATGAGCAGTTCTTC
d_call: TRBD2; clone_size: -; j_call: TRBJ2-5; v_call: TRBV9; cdr3_aa: CASSPSGGAGETQYF; cdr3_nt: TGTGCCAGCAGCCCTAGCGGGGGGGCCGGAGAGACCCAGTACTTC
d_call: -; clone_size: -; j_call: TRBJ1-2; v_call: TRBV29-1; cdr3_aa: CSVQASLYGYTF; cdr3_nt: TGCAGCGTTCAGGCCAGCCTCTATGGCTACACCTTC
d_call: -; clone_size: -; j_call: TRBJ2-7; v_call: TRBV15; cdr3_aa: CATSRVVTYEQYF; cdr3_nt: TGTGCCACCAGCAGAGTGGTAACCTACGAGCAGTACTTC
d_call: -; clone_size: few; j_call: TRBJ1-2; v_call: TRBV27; cdr3_aa: CASSLGQRGYGYTF; cdr3_nt: TGTGCCAGCAGTTTAGGCCAGAGGGGCTATGGCTACACCTTC
d_call: -; clone_size: once; j_call: TRBJ2-1; v_call: TRBV19; cdr3_aa: CASSLPRGNTEQFF; cdr3_nt: TGTGCCAGTAGTCTGCCTCGGGGGAATACTGAGCAGTTCTTC
d_call: TRBD1; clone_size: -; j_call: TRBJ2-3; v_call: TRBV6-1; cdr3_aa: CASRGTGTQYF; cdr3_nt: TGTGCCAGCAGGGGGACAGGTACGCAGTATTTT
d_call: -; clone_size: -; j_call: TRBJ2-3; v_call: TRBV5-1; cdr3_aa: CASSLDLSGDTQYF; cdr3_nt: TGCGCCAGCAGCTTGGACTTATCGGGGGATACGCAGTATTTT
d_call: -; clone_size: -; j_call: TRBJ1-6; v_call: TRBV7-8; cdr3_aa: CASSLGGSLTHSPLHF; cdr3_nt: TGTGCCAGCAGCTTAGGCGGCAGCCTGACCCATTCACCCCTCCACTTT
d_call: TRBD1; clone_size: -; j_call: TRBJ1-2; v_call: TRBV6-1; cdr3_aa: CASSEGTGGERGYTF; cdr3_nt: TGTGCCAGCAGTGAAGGGACAGGGGGCGAGCGTGGCTACACCTTC